What follows describes a single TCR beta chain. This clone has only one observation. No cognate antigen has been identified for it. Within one base of it there is no much larger clone, and no base qualities were kept. CD8 naive samples consisted of CD45RO-negative cells that were positively selected for CCR7, yielding a CD45RA+CCR7+ population without TemRA cells. Donors were healthy HIV-negative adults with no recently reported acute infections or vaccinations. All donors were Caucasian adults living in Nashville, Tennessee, USA. Blood was obtained by leukapheresis, after which PBMCs were separated by Ficoll-Histopaque density gradient centrifugation and cryopreserved in liquid nitrogen vapor phase. Analytical flow cytometry was used to check the purity and quantity of every magnetically sorted T cell population. From each sorted fraction, genomic DNA was isolated and quantified by UV absorbance on a Nanodrop 2000c.

This entry belongs to a study of shared clonotypes between healthy human individuals (dated by TCRdb to 2020 to 2022). About the investigation overall: A couple of women and a few men aged 18 to 49 years were included in the cohort. Per donor, three plates each were used for CD4 naive and CD4 memory, two for CD8 naive, and one for CD8 memory. To estimate repertoire size and how much clonotypes are shared between individuals, the study performed deep sequencing of blood TCR repertoires from a handful of healthy adults. Libraries were prepared and TCR repertoires were sequenced by different laboratories using diverse techniques, in order to increase sequencing depth and limit assay-specific biases. Each donor's leukapheresis produced roughly between roughly 0.94 and 9.5 billion PBMCs.

Using the deep immunoSEQ assay, multiplex PCR amplified TCR CDR3 regions from genomic DNA. Extracted genomic DNA from each cell subset was spread evenly across all wells of several immunoSEQ 96-well plates, with each plate serving as a replicate. For sorted subsets, approximately 190 ng of genomic DNA, equivalent to 30,000 or so T cell genomes, went into each replicate PCR. Purified libraries were quantified with a Qubit 3.0 fluorometer, sized on a Bioanalyzer 2100, and re-quantified with the KAPA Library Quantification kit. Every immunoSEQ 96-well plate was sequenced on a separate single-read 150-cycle Illumina NextSeq 550 flow cell. For the original study's pipeline: Because the immunoSEQ output included only junctional sequences and no quality scores, the filtering could not be the same as the filtering used for full-length reads. To assign V/J genes and CDR3, sequences were annotated using PyIR, a Python wrapper for IgBLAST v1.9, with IMGT germline references. Any read was removed if the V/J assignment was weak (E-value above 1e-6), the CDR3 was missing, or the read contained stop codons, out-of-frame junctions, or ambiguous translated residues. V3J clonotypes were defined by identical inferred V gene, J gene, and CDR3 amino acid sequence. The percentage overlap between two repertoires was calculated by dividing the number of shared unique clonotypes by the size of the smaller repertoire. Repertoire richness was assessed with RTK rarefaction, the Chao1 estimator, and Recon v2.1 estimates of unobserved clonotypes. Generation probabilities for all TCRbeta clonotypes obtained by the gDNA method from a handful of donors were computed using OLGA. TCRdb's version of the immuneACCESS table is confined to in-frame rearrangements and falls short of the full clone set. An unresolved V gene accounts for under half of the shortfall where checked; the remainder is of unknown origin. The V and J calls and clone size are taken from that table; D and trimming were inferred from the DNA. Within this sample are fewer than 800,000 clones, with roughly nine tenths of them counted one time only. 24% of the sample belongs to the ten largest clones.

Overall results and qualifications from the work: Sharing across several donors was observed for about 5% of naive CD4, over 3% of naive CD8, about 2.3% of memory CD4, and roughly 0.4% of memory CD8 clonotypes. Compared with non-shared clonotypes, the clonotypes found in all four sorted-subset donors had higher generation probabilities. The small number of donors limited the genetic and exposure-history diversity represented. Estimated clonotype richness was generally larger for naive than for memory subsets. Based on pairwise subsampling, the degree of clonotype sharing among donors was expected to be affected by sequencing depth. Incomplete sequencing was indicated by rarefaction of sorted-subset datasets, despite the large sequencing depth. Sampling was limited to blood, and TCR repertoires in tissue likely differ from TCR repertoires in blood.

This sequence originates from a man younger than 40 in good health. Sequenced input: naive CD8+ T cells sorted from blood. Read against the paper, the sample's cell subset or site label means: CD45RA+CCR7+.

The CDR3 here reads CASSGPQGTSSGANVLTF. The bases read TGCGCCAGCAGTGGGCCCCAGGGAACAAGCTCTGGGGCCAACGTCCTGACTTTC. The rearrangement combines TRBV10-2 with TRBJ2-6; a tentative D call is TRBD1 (5 bases match). V and J lose 4 bases and 0 bases, and a span of 16 bases separates them. Counted from cysteine to phenylalanine, this CDR3 has 18 amino acids. Only the CDR3 DNA stays, 54 bases, in frame from base 1. Looking up the germline V gene yields CDR1 WSHSY and CDR2 SAAADI.